This T cell receptor (beta chain) was retrieved from a study of blood T cell repertoires in COVID-19. The assay was immunoSEQ multiplex PCR, and TCRdb's table has in-frame clones only and misses some. The table records 250,000 to 350,000 clones, about nine tenths of them present only once. Seattle patient enrollment occurred during active infection, with longitudinal follow-up thereafter. The V and J ends lost 5 bases and 4 bases respectively, with 8 bases between them. This CDR3 is built from 12 residues. CDR1 and CDR2 (germline): MGHRA, YSYEKL. Sequencing was done on a sample of peripheral blood. The rearrangement links TRBV4-1 to TRBJ1-2, with D uncertain. The clonotype comes from a woman younger than 45 with COVID-19, enrolled during active disease. CDR3 in DNA: TGCGCCAGCAGCGAAGGGCTCTATGGCTACACCTTC. Its translation: CASSEGLYGYTF.